This TCR beta chain was recorded in a study of blood T cell repertoires in COVID-19. Overall study: Collection of acute and convalescent COVID-19 samples took place in the United States, Italy and Spain. Nucleic acid was either cDNA or gDNA, and it came from T cells, B-cell-depleted T cells, or PBMCs.

V shed 2 bases and J 7 bases; nucleotides not matched to a gene: 6. The CDR3 extends over 15 amino acids. Germline loops: CDR1 MNHEY, CDR2 SMNVEV (reference sequence). Authors' methods: Reference gene primer amplification yielded estimated nucleated cell counts. Sequencing used immunoSEQ multiplex PCR; TCRdb keeps in-frame clones, though not all of them. V, J and clone size are taken as reported in that table, and D and trimming were inferred from the DNA itself. The sample carries about 120,000 clones, around 85% recorded once. Patients of the Seattle cohort, enrolled during active infection, were followed longitudinally.

The receptor was derived from a woman between 55 and 75 years old with COVID-19, enrolled during active disease. The gene calls are TRBV27 and TRBJ1-4; 8 bases agree with TRBD1. Sequenced sample: peripheral blood. The CDR3, as DNA: TGTGCCAGCAGTTTAGGGCAGGGGGCGGGTGAAAAACTGTTTTTT. Amino acids: CASSLGQGAGEKLFF.